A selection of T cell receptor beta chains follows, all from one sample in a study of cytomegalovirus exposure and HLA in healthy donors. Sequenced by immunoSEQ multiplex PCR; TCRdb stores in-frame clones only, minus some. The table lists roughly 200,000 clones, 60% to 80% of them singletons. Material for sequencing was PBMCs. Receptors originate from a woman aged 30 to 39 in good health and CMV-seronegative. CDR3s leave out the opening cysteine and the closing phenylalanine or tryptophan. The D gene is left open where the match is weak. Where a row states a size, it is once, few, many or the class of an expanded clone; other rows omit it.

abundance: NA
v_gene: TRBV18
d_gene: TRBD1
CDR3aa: ASSPGTGGYQPQH

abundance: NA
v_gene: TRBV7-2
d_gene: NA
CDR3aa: ASSPTGENIQY

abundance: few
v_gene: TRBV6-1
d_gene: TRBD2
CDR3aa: ASRGTSGETQY

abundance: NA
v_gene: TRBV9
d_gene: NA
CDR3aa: ASSVGGGGHTDTQY

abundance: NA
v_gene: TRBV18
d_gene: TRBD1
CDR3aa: ASSPPGTGAFQPQH

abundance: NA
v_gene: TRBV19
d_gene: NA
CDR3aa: ASNRVNEKLF

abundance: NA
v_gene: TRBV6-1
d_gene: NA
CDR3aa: ASSEQTDVQY

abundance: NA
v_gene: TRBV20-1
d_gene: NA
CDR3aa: SAPGTQY

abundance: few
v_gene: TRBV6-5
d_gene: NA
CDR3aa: ASSYGLPGLSSEQY

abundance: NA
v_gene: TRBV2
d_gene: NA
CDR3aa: ASSELFAGSTDTQY

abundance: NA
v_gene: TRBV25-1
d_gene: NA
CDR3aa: ASSGGTYSYEQY

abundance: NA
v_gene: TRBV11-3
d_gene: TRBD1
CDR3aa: ASSQASDRAYEQY

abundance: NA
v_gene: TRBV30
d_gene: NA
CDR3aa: AWSVTGGAF

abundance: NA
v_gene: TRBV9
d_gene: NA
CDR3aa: ASSVGYGQETQY

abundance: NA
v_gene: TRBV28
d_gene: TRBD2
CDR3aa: ASSLMGEGNQETQY